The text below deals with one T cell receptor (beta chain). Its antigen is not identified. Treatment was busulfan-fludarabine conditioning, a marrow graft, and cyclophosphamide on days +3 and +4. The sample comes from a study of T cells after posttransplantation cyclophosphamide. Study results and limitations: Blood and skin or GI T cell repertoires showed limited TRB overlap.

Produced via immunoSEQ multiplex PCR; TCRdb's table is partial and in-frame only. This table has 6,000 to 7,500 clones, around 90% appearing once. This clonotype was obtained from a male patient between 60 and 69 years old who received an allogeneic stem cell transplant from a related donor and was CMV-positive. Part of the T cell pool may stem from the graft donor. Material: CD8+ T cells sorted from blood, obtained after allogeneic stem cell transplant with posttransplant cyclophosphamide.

The chain's CDR3 is CSVTEPRPGSSYEQYF. In DNA, the CDR3 is TGCAGCGTGACTGAGCCTCGGCCTGGGTCCTCCTACGAGCAGTACTTC. The chain uses TRBV29-1 and TRBJ2-7; D is uncertain. Germline CDR1 reads SQVTM; CDR2 reads ANQGSEA. With 6 bases removed from V and 0 bases from J, the gap between germline ends came to 21 bases. The CDR3 loop spans 16 amino acids.